Presented here are 20 T cell receptor beta chains from one specimen sequenced in a study of identical twins. TCRdb re-analysed the 5' RACE reads in MiXCR, keeping a single row per CDR3 protein. The table has fewer than 250,000 distinct CDR3 sequences, roughly 7% seen once. These data were also reused for a study on yellow fever vaccine responses in identical twins.

Sequenced sample: memory (CD45RO+) T cells sorted from blood. The receptors come from a woman under 30 in good health.

This chain uses TRBV3-1 with TRBJ1-4, with TRBD1 as a possible D gene (5 bases). V was cut by 1 base and J by 10 bases, with 7 bases left in between. Germline CDR1 reads LGHDT; CDR2 reads YNNKEL (reference sequence). The CDR3 sequence is 12 residues long. This CDR3 reads CASSQGGRKLFF. CDR3 DNA sequence: TGTGCCAGCAGCCAAGGGGGCAGAAAACTGTTTTTT.

At least ten counts were recorded for this clonotype. The chain carries TRBV15 and TRBJ2-1; TRBD2 agrees at 10 bases. The CDR3 runs to 18 residues. CDR1 and CDR2 from the germline V gene are LNHNV and YYDKDF (reference sequence). The V gene end was trimmed by 0 bases and the J gene end by 6 bases; junction bases not matched to a gene: 11. This CDR3 is CATSRELAGGPKPNEQFF. DNA for the CDR3: TGTGCCACCAGCAGAGAATTAGCGGGAGGACCAAAACCCAATGAGCAGTTCTTC.

This clonotype was observed a handful of times. The chain employs TRBV5-1 and TRBJ1-1; no clear D. V lost 3 bases, J lost 4 bases, and 16 bases lay in between. CDR1 is SGHRS and CDR2 is YFSETQ in the germline V gene. This CDR3 region has 15 residues. CDR3 residues: CASSYSWFASTEAFF. The CDR3 coding sequence is TGCGCCAGCAGCTACAGCTGGTTCGCAAGCACTGAAGCTTTCTTT. Combining the CDR3 with reference TRBV5-1 and TRBJ1-1 gives the whole variable domain KAGVTQTPRYLIKTRGQQVTLSCSPISGHRSVSWYQQTPGQGLQFLFEYFSETQRNKGNFPGRFSGRQFSNSRSEMNVSTLELGDSALYLCASSYSWFASTEAFFGQGTRLTVV.

The chain links TRBV7-2 to TRBJ2-7; no clear D gene. Germline values: CDR1 SGHTA, CDR2 FQGNSA. V shed 2 bases and J shed 7 bases, with 15 bases lying between them. The CDR3 runs to 14 residues. DNA of the CDR3: TGTGCCAGCAGCTTAAGCAACGTAAAAGGGGAGCAGTACGTC. It specifies CASSLSNVKGEQYV.

The sample holds many counts of this clonotype. The chain recombines TRBV5-1 with TRBJ2-3, with a possible D match to TRBD1 (6 bases). Germline V CDR1 and CDR2: SGHRS, YFSETQ. V dropped 4 bases and J dropped 3 bases, with 9 bases sitting between them. The CDR3 extends over 13 amino acids. CDR3 region: CASSAGQTDTQYF. CDR3 DNA sequence: TGCGCCAGCAGCGCAGGACAGACAGATACGCAGTATTTT.

This clonotype was observed at least ten times. V usage is TRBV2 and J usage is TRBJ2-5; 16 nucleotides align to TRBD2. The CDR3 length is 18 residues. The germline CDR1 and CDR2 sequences are SNHLY and FYNNEI. V was pared by 6 bases and J by 2 bases, with 9 bases of the junction left unmatched. The CDR3: CASRGLAGGFRAQETQYF. The DNA for the CDR3 is TGTGCCAGCAGGGGACTAGCGGGAGGGTTTCGGGCGCAAGAGACCCAGTACTTC.

The DNA of the CDR3 is TGTGCCAGCAGCTTAGCGGGGACTAGCGGGAGCAACGAGCAGTACTTC. Its protein product is CASSLAGTSGSNEQYF. The chain combines TRBV7-2 with TRBJ2-7, with 14 bases aligning to TRBD2. The CDR3 is 16 amino acids. CDR1 is SGHTA, CDR2 FQGNSA, per germline. V shed 0 bases and J 5 bases; nucleotides not matched to a gene: 3.

This clonotype has ten or more counts. The chain has TRBV25-1 and TRBJ1-2; the D gene is possibly TRBD1 (5 bases). Germline lookup yields CDR1 MGHDK and CDR2 SYGVNS. Trimming removed 6 bases from V and 4 bases from J, with 9 bases in between. The CDR3 runs to 12 residues. DNA for the CDR3: TGTGCCAGCAGCGACAGATCCTATGGCTACACCTTC. It is translated as CASSDRSYGYTF.

This clonotype was counted only a few times. The chain uses TRBV3-1 and TRBJ1-4; TRBD1 might be the D (5 bases). Germline CDR1 LGHDT, CDR2 YNNKEL (reference sequence). The ends were cut back, 4 bases at V and 4 bases at J, with 22 bases in the middle. CDR3 length: 18 amino acids. CDR3 coding DNA: TGTGCCAGCAGCCCCAACCCCACAGGAGTCCTTGGTAATGAAAAACTGTTTTTT. Encoded protein: CASSPNPTGVLGNEKLFF.

The V call is TRBV10-2, the J call TRBJ2-2; the match to TRBD1 covers 7 bases. The CDR3 is made up of 16 amino acids. Germline trimming cut 5 bases from V and 0 bases from J; bases unmatched to any gene: 6. Germline CDR1 is WSHSY and CDR2 is SAAADI. This CDR3 reads CASSTSGTANTGELFF. Written as DNA, the CDR3 is TGCGCCAGCAGTACATCCGGGACAGCGAACACCGGGGAGCTGTTTTTT.

The V and J genes are TRBV15 and TRBJ2-1, with 14 bases aligning to TRBD2. The V and J ends lost 1 base and 2 bases, in that order; junction bases with no gene match: 16. The CDR3 spans 22 residues. Germline V lookup: CDR1 LNHNV, CDR2 YYDKDF (reference sequence). CDR3: CATSRGVEPGLAGVGAYNEQFF. DNA of the CDR3: TGTGCCACCAGCAGAGGCGTGGAACCGGGACTAGCGGGAGTCGGGGCCTACAATGAGCAGTTCTTC.

This clonotype occurred many times. The chain joins TRBV20-1 to TRBJ1-1; D gene ambiguous. The CDR3 covers 12 residues. Germline V gene sequence: CDR1 DFQATT, CDR2 SNEGSKA (reference sequence). V was trimmed by 4 bases and J by 1 base, leaving 7 bases between them. The chain's CDR3 is CSATGRNTEAFF. Here the CDR3 DNA reads TGCAGTGCTACCGGACGGAACACTGAAGCTTTCTTT.

This clonotype was picked up many times. The gene calls are TRBV5-5 and TRBJ1-4; D is ambiguous. The CDR3 covers 15 residues. From germline, CDR1 is SGHKS and CDR2 YYEKEE (reference sequence). The V and J ends lost 0 bases and 5 bases respectively, with 11 bases between them. The CDR3 nucleotides read TGTGCCAGCAGCTTGGGAGGCAGCTACAATGAAAAACTGTTTTTT. Translation: CASSLGGSYNEKLFF. The entire variable domain, with the rest obtained from reference TRBV5-5 and TRBJ1-4, is as follows: DAGVTQSPTHLIKTRGQQVTLRCSPISGHKSVSWYQQVLGQGPQFIFQYYEKEERGRGNFPDRFSARQFPNYSSELNVNALLLGDSALYLCASSLGGSYNEKLFFGSGTQLSVL.

This clonotype has more than one count but fewer than ten. Written as DNA, the CDR3 is TGCGCCAGCAGCTTGGCTTACGGACTAAACACCGGGGAGCTGTTTTTT. Translated: CASSLAYGLNTGELFF. V usage is TRBV5-1 and J usage is TRBJ2-2, with TRBD2 as a possible D gene (6 bases). Germline loops: CDR1 SGHRS, CDR2 YFSETQ. The ends were cut back, 0 bases at V and 2 bases at J, with 11 bases in the middle. The CDR3 totals 16 residues.

This clonotype was counted at least ten times. This chain links TRBV7-9 with TRBJ2-7; 9 bases align to TRBD2. The CDR3 consists of 13 residues. Germline CDR1 and CDR2: SEHNR and FQNEAQ (reference sequence). Unmatched junction bases numbered 3, after V lost 5 bases and J lost 4 bases. The CDR3 spells CASSPAGGYEQYF. CDR3 in DNA: TGTGCCAGCAGCCCAGCGGGAGGTTACGAGCAGTACTTC.

Ten or more counts support this clonotype. The rearrangement uses TRBV5-1 and TRBJ1-5, with D perhaps TRBD1 (5 bases). Trimming took off 2 bases at V and 6 bases at J, with 15 bases between the two ends. Germline CDR1 SGHRS, CDR2 YFSETQ. This CDR3 spans 15 amino acids. CDR3 DNA: TGCGCCAGCAGCTTATCGGGTCAGGGAGGTCAGCCCCAGCATTTT. Protein product: CASSLSGQGGQPQHF. The complete variable domain, with remaining parts taken from reference TRBV5-1 and TRBJ1-5, reads KAGVTQTPRYLIKTRGQQVTLSCSPISGHRSVSWYQQTPGQGLQFLFEYFSETQRNKGNFPGRFSGRQFSNSRSEMNVSTLELGDSALYLCASSLSGQGGQPQHFGDGTRLSIL.

This clonotype was detected ten times or more. V is TRBV20-1 and J is TRBJ2-1; D might be TRBD1 or TRBD2, each matching 5 bases. V gave up 5 bases and J gave up 10 bases, with 12 bases separating them. Germline V lookup: CDR1 DFQATT, CDR2 SNEGSKA (reference sequence). CDR3 length: 11 residues. The CDR3 loop is CSAGTLREQFF. CDR3 sequence (DNA): TGCAGTGCTGGGACCTTAAGAGAGCAGTTCTTC.

V usage is TRBV28 and J usage is TRBJ2-7; 7 bases fit TRBD1. This CDR3 spans 12 amino acids. Germline assignment: CDR1 MDHEN and CDR2 SYDVKM. Trimming took 6 bases from V and 4 from J; bases not matched to a gene: 3. For the CDR3, the DNA is TGTGCCAGCAGCCGGGACAGATACGAGCAGTACGTC. Its protein product is CASSRDRYEQYV.

This clonotype came up many times. The rearrangement uses TRBV3-1 and TRBJ2-3; D ambiguous. The CDR3 sequence is 14 residues long. V dropped 3 bases and J dropped 4 bases, with 11 bases sitting between them. Germline V gene lookup returns CDR1 LGHDT and CDR2 YNNKEL (reference sequence). CDR3 in amino acids: CASSHVAPADTQYF. Here the CDR3 DNA reads TGTGCCAGCAGCCACGTAGCCCCCGCAGATACGCAGTATTTT.

CDR3 sequence: CASSEALTSLLLFSYNEQFF. Here the CDR3 DNA reads TGTGCCAGCAGTGAAGCGCTGACTAGCCTCCTACTTTTTTCCTACAATGAGCAGTTCTTC. The chain combines TRBV2 with TRBJ2-1; 7 positions agree with TRBD2. J was trimmed by 1 base and V by 0 bases; bases with no gene match: 15. Germline CDR1 reads SNHLY; CDR2 reads FYNNEI. The CDR3 extends over 20 amino acids.